Detailed here is one TCR beta chain. This record comes from a study of blood T cell repertoires in COVID-19. For the study at large: COVID-19 samples collected from the United States, Italy and Spain covered acute and convalescent phases. Nucleic acid was either cDNA or gDNA, and it came from T cells, B-cell-depleted T cells, or PBMCs.

The germline V gene has CDR1 PRHDT and CDR2 FYEKMQ (reference sequence). The CDR3 spans 14 residues. V lost 5 bases to trimming and J lost 1 base, with 11 bases between them. Authors' methods: Reference gene primer amplification gave nucleated cell count estimates. Sequencing was performed with immunoSEQ multiplex PCR; in TCRdb, only in-frame clones are kept and a portion is missing. Clonal size and the V and J genes are those of that table, whereas D and trimming came from the DNA. The repertoire has 350,000 or so clones, over 70% of them found once; the top ten carry almost 3%. Sequencing used peripheral blood. The chain links TRBV13 to TRBJ1-1; no definite D call. This sequence was found in a man aged 25 to 40 with active or convalescent COVID-19. The CDR3 loop reads CASSSLVGNTEAFF. The CDR3 nucleotides read TGTGCCAGCAGCAGCCTGGTTGGGAACACTGAAGCTTTCTTT.